A selection of T cell receptor beta chains follows, all from one sample in a study of cytomegalovirus exposure and HLA in healthy donors. The data were produced by immunoSEQ multiplex PCR, yet TCRdb's version contains in-frame clones alone and is incomplete. This sample has about 140,000 clones; roughly 77% occur once, and the top ten carry 3.5% to 5%. The material sequenced was PBMCs. The receptors were gathered from a male donor in good health and CMV-seronegative. Both conserved end residues are part of each CDR3. D genes are given only for firm matches. Part of the rows lack a size; the others show once, few, many or a class for expanded clones.

TRBJ2-3	TRBV27	-	once	CASSTTDTQYF	TGTGCCAGCAGCACAACAGATACGCAGTATTTT
TRBJ1-2	TRBV7-8	TRBD1	once	CASSVGTGYGYTF	TGTGCCAGCAGCGTGGGGACAGGGTATGGCTACACCTTC
TRBJ2-2	TRBV7-9	TRBD2	-	CASSLVLGGPTGELFF	TGTGCCAGCAGCTTAGTTTTGGGAGGGCCAACCGGGGAGCTGTTTTTT
TRBJ1-2	TRBV18	-	-	CASSPSGNPYGYTF	TGTGCCAGCTCACCGTCCGGGAACCCCTATGGCTACACCTTC
TRBJ1-1	TRBV5-6	-	-	CASSFGVGLHTEAFF	TGTGCCAGCAGCTTCGGGGTGGGATTGCACACTGAAGCTTTCTTT
TRBJ2-2	TRBV9	TRBD2	-	CASSVESPGLAAVNTGELFF	TGTGCCAGCAGCGTAGAGTCTCCGGGACTAGCGGCAGTGAACACCGGGGAGCTGTTTTTT
TRBJ2-5	TRBV9	-	-	CASSVEAGQETQYF	TGTGCCAGCAGCGTCGAGGCGGGCCAAGAGACCCAGTACTTC
TRBJ2-1	TRBV7-6	TRBD1	-	CASSFTGTGTYNEQFF	TGTGCCAGCAGTTTCACCGGGACAGGGACCTACAATGAGCAGTTCTTC
TRBJ2-5	TRBV6-6	TRBD1	-	CASSSQGKETQYF	TGTGCCAGCAGTTCACAGGGGAAGGAGACCCAGTACTTC
TRBJ2-7	TRBV11-2	TRBD1	-	CASTTGTGVYEQYF	TGTGCCAGCACCACCGGGACAGGGGTCTACGAGCAGTACTTC
TRBJ2-5	TRBV5-1	TRBD2	-	CASSWGGIGQETQYF	TGCGCCAGCAGCTGGGGGGGGATTGGTCAAGAGACCCAGTACTTC
TRBJ2-3	TRBV5-5	-	-	CASSPFPADTQYF	TGTGCCAGCAGCCCCTTCCCGGCAGATACGCAGTATTTT
TRBJ2-2	TRBV4-1	TRBD1	-	CASSQGATGTGLNTGELFF	TGCGCCAGCAGCCAAGGTGCAACCGGGACAGGTTTGAACACCGGGGAGCTGTTTTTT
TRBJ2-1	TRBV7-9	TRBD2	-	CASSFGLAGNEQFF	TGTGCCAGCAGCTTCGGGCTAGCGGGAAATGAGCAGTTCTTC
TRBJ2-7	TRBV2	-	few	CATTPGGYEQYF	TGTGCCACCACCCCCGGGGGATACGAGCAGTACTTC
TRBJ2-1	TRBV9	-	-	CASSVVGSGNEQFF	TGTGCCAGCAGCGTAGTAGGAAGCGGCAATGAGCAGTTCTTC
TRBJ2-7	TRBV5-1	-	-	CASSLEHNYEQYF	TGCGCCAGCAGCTTGGAACACAACTACGAGCAGTACTTC
TRBJ1-3	TRBV7-2	-	-	CASSQGTTGNTIYF	TGTGCCAGCAGCCAAGGGACTACAGGAAACACCATATATTTT
TRBJ1-1	TRBV5-1	TRBD1	-	CASSQGTGQSGAEAFF	TGCGCCAGCAGCCAGGGGACAGGGCAATCAGGAGCTGAAGCTTTCTTT
TRBJ1-1	TRBV7-9	-	-	CASSSTLGDTEAFF	TGTGCCAGCAGCTCGACCCTGGGAGACACTGAAGCTTTCTTT
TRBJ1-1	TRBV5-8	TRBD1	once	CASSLVRGRRRNTEAFF	TGTGCCAGCAGCTTGGTTAGGGGGCGCCGGAGAAACACTGAAGCTTTCTTT
TRBJ1-1	TRBV29-1	-	-	CSGRNTEAFF	TGCAGCGGGAGGAACACTGAAGCTTTCTTT